This entry is about one T cell receptor beta chain. The study ran its PCR with 60 Vbeta and 13 Jbeta primers. Generated by immunoSEQ multiplex PCR, the TCRdb table keeps only in-frame clones and is missing some. The sample lists around 140,000 clones; over 75% were seen once. Looked up from germline, CDR1 is PRHDT and CDR2 is FYEKMQ (reference sequence). The trim removed 4 bases at V and 4 bases at J, leaving 13 bases unmatched. The CDR3 loop spans 19 amino acids. The data were obtained in a study of cytomegalovirus exposure and HLA in healthy donors. The rearrangement links TRBV13 to TRBJ2-2, with 12 bases lining up with TRBD2. Sequenced: PBMCs. This receptor was identified in a woman in her twenties or thirties in good health and CMV-seronegative. The CDR3 here is CASSSRGLAGISGTGELFF. The DNA for the CDR3 is TGTGCCAGCAGCTCCCGGGGACTAGCGGGCATCTCAGGCACCGGGGAGCTGTTTTTT.